This T cell receptor (delta chain) comes out of a study of Vδ1+ human thymocytes. Turning to this clone: Its antigen is not identified.

RNA was extracted from the cells and then reverse transcribed. CDR3 amplicons came from multiplex PCR with pooled V-gene forward and constant-region reverse primers. TCRdb re-called the multiplex PCR reads via CATT. This table has around 60,000 delta-chain clones, about 16% appearing once. Study-wide points: TRG sequences recurred across donors, whereas TRD sequences stayed essentially private. Highly polyclonal TRG and TRD repertoires with Gaussian CDR3 length distributions appeared in thymus. Thymic delta-chain repertoires held 15% to 20% Vdelta2 sequences and few Vdelta3, despite high sort purity.

There are 17 residues in the CDR3. Trimming pared 7 bases from V and 2 bases from J, leaving 23 bases between. Germline V gene lookup returns CDR1 TSWWSYY and CDR2 QGS. Alphabeta T cells were depleted, then CD3+ Vdelta1+ Vdelta2- thymocytes were FACS-sorted. Vdelta1+ thymocyte sorts reached between about 97% and 99.6% purity. Sequencing used Vdelta1+ gamma-delta thymocytes from the thymus. Subset described: FACS-sorted CD3+ TCRalphabeta- TCRVdelta1+ TCRVdelta2- thymocytes. This sequence was found in a girl under three years old who had congenital heart surgery. The V and J genes are TRDV1 and TRDJ1; weak D call: TRDD3 (6 bases). The CDR3 region is CALDPRKWGQTTDKLIF. The DNA for the CDR3 is TGTGCTCTTGATCCACGTAAGTGGGGGCAGACAACCGATAAACTCATCTTT.